Sequencing of this T cell receptor beta chain was carried out in a study of blood T cell repertoires in COVID-19. Study as a whole: COVID-19 samples collected from the United States, Italy and Spain covered acute and convalescent phases. Nucleic acid was either cDNA or gDNA, and it came from T cells, B-cell-depleted T cells, or PBMCs.

This CDR3 is built from 17 residues. CDR1 LNHNV and CDR2 YYDKDF come from the germline V gene (reference sequence). The trim removed 5 bases at V and 1 base at J, leaving 13 bases unmatched. Per the original data handling: Estimates of nucleated cell counts were drawn from the amplification of reference gene primers. Clones were sequenced by immunoSEQ multiplex PCR, and TCRdb holds only the in-frame ones, with some missing. The V and J calls and clone size were taken over from that table, and D and trimming were inferred from the DNA. There are approximately 75,000 clones in the sample; approximately 86% occur only once, and around 6.3% lies in the top ten.

The sample taken for sequencing was peripheral blood. The sequence derives from an elderly man with COVID-19, enrolled during active disease. This rearrangement joins TRBV15 to TRBJ1-1, with TRBD1 matching over 7 bases. CDR3 protein: CATSSRPTGVRNTEAFF. In DNA, the CDR3 is TGTGCCACCAGCTCTAGGCCCACAGGGGTAAGGAACACTGAAGCTTTCTTT.